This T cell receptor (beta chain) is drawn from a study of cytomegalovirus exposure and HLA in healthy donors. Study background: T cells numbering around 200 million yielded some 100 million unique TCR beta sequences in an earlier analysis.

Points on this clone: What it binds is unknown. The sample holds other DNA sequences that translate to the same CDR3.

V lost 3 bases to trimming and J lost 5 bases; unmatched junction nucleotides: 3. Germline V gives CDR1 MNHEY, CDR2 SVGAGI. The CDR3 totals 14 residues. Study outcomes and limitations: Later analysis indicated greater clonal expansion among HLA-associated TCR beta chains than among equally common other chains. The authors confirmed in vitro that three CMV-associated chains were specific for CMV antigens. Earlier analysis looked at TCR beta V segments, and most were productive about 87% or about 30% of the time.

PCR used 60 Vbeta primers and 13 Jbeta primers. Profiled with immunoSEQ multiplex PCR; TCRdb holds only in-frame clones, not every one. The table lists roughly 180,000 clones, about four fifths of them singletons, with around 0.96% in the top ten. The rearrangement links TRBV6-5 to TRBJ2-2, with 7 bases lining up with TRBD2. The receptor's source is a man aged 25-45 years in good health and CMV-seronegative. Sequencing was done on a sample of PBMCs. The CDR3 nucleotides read TGTGCCAGCAGTTATGATAGCGGGACCGGGGAGCTGTTTTTT. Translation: CASSYDSGTGELFF.